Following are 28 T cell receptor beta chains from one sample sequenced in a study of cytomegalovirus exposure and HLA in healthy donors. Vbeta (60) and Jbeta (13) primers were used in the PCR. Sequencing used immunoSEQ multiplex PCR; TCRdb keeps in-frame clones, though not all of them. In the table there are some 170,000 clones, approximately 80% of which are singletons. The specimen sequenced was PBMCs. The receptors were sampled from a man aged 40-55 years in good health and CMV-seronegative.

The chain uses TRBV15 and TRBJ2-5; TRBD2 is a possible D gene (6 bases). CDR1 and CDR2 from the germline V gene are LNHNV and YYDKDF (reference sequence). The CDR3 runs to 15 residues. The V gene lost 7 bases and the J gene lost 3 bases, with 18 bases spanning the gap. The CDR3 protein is CATTPWGEMKETQYF. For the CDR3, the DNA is TGTGCCACCACCCCTTGGGGGGAAATGAAAGAGACCCAGTACTTC.

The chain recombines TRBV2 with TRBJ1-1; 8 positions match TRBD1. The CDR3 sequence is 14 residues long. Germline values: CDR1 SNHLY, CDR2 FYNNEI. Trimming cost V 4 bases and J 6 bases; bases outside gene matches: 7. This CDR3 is CASSGGRGRAEAFF. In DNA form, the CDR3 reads TGTGCCAGCAGTGGGGGCAGGGGGCGCGCTGAAGCTTTCTTT.

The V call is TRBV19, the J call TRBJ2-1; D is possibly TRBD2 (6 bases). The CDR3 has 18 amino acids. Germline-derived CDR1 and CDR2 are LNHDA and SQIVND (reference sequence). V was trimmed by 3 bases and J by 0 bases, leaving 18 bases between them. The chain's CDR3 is CASSIDGGASSSYNEQFF. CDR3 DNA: TGTGCCAGTAGTATCGACGGGGGAGCCTCGAGCTCCTACAATGAGCAGTTCTTC.

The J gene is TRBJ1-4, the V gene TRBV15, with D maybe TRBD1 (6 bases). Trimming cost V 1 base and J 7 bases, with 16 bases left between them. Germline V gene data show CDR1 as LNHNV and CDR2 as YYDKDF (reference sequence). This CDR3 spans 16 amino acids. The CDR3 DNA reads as TGTGCCACCAGCAGAGGGGGCCAGGGGTTGGGTGAAAAACTGTTTTTT. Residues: CATSRGGQGLGEKLFF.

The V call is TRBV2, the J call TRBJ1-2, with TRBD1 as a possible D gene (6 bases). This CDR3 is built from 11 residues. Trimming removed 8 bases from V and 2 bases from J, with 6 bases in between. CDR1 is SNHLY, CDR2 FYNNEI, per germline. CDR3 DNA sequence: TGTGCCAGCCAGGGGAACTATGGCTACACCTTC. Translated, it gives CASQGNYGYTF.

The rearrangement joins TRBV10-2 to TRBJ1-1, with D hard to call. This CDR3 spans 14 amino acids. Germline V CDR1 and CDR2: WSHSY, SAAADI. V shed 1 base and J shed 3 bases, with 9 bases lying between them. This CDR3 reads CASSEYSDYTEAFF. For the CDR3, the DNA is TGCGCCAGCAGTGAGTATTCTGACTACACTGAAGCTTTCTTT.

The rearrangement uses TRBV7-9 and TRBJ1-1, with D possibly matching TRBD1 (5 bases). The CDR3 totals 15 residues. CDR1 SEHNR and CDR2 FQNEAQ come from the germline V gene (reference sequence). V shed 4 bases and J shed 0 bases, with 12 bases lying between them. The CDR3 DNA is TGTGCCAGCAGCTCCTCGACAGTACTGAACACTGAAGCTTTCTTT. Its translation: CASSSSTVLNTEAFF.

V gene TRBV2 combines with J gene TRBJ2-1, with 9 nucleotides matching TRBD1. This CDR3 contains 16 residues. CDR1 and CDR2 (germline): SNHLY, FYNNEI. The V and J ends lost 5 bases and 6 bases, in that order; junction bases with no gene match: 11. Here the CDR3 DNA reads TGTGCCAGCAGTACCGGGACAGGGACCTTCTCCAATGAGCAGTTCTTC. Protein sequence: CASSTGTGTFSNEQFF.

Here the CDR3 reads CASSYRDRDEQYF. In DNA form, the CDR3 reads TGTGCCAGCAGCTATAGAGACAGGGACGAGCAGTACTTC. The chain joins TRBV7-3 to TRBJ2-7, with 7 bases that match TRBD1. V lost 4 bases and J lost 5; bases outside the gene matches: 5. Germline assignment: CDR1 SGHTA and CDR2 FQGTGA. This CDR3 has 13 residues.

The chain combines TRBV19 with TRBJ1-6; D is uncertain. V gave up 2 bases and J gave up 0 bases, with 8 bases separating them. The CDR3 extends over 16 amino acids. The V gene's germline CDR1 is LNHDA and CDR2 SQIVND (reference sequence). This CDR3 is CASSITGSSYNSPLHF. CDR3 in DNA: TGTGCCAGTAGTATAACCGGTAGCTCCTATAATTCACCCCTCCACTTT.

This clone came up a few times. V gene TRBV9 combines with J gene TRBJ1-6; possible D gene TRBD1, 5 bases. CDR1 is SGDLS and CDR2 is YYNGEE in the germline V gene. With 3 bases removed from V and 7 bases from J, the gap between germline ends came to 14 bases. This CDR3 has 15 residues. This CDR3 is CASSAAGRGNSPLHF. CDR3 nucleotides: TGTGCCAGCAGCGCGGCAGGGAGGGGCAATTCACCCCTCCACTTT.

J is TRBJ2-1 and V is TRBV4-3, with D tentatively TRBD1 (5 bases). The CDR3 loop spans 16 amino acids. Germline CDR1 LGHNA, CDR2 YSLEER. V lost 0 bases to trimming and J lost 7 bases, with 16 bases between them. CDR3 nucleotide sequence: TGCGCCAGCAGCCAAGATCGAGGTAGGGGAAAAAATGAGCAGTTCTTC. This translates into CASSQDRGRGKNEQFF.

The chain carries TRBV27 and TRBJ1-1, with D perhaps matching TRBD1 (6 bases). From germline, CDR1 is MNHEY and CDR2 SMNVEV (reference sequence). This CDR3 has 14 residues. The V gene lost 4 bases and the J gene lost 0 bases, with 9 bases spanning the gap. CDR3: CASSWAGVNTEAFF. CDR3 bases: TGTGCCAGCAGTTGGGCAGGGGTGAACACTGAAGCTTTCTTT.

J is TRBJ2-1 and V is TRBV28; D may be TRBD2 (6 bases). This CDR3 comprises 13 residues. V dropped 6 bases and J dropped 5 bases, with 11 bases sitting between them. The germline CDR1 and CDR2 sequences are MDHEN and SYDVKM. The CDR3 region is CASRRGGDNEQFF. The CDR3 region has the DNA TGTGCCAGCAGGCGGGGCGGGGACAATGAGCAGTTCTTC.

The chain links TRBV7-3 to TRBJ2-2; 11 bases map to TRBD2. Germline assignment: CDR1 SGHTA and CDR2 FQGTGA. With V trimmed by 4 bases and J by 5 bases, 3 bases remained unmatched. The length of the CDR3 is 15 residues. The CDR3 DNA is TGTGCCAGCAGCTCCACTAGCGGGGGAACCGGGGAGCTGTTTTTT. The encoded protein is CASSSTSGGTGELFF.

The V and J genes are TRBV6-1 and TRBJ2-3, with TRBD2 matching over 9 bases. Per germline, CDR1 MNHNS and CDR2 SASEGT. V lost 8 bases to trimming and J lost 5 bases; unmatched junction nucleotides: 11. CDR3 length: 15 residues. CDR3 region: CASSRVAGDQDTQYF. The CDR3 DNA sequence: TGTGCCAGCTCCCGGGTAGCGGGGGACCAAGATACGCAGTATTTT.

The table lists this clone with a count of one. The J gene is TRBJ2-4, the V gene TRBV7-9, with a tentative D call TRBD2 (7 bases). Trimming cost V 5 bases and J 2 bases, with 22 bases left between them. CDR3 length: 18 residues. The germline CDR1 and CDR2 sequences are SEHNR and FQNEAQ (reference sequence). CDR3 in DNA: TGTGCCAGCAGCCGCGGCGGGGGCGGAGGAGTATCCAAAAACATTCAGTACTTC. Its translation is CASSRGGGGGVSKNIQYF.

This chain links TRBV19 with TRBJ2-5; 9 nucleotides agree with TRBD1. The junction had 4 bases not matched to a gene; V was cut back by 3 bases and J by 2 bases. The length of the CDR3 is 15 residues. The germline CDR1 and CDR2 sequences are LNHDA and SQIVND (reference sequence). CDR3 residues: CASSISGTGQETQYF. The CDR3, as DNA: TGTGCCAGTAGTATTTCCGGGACAGGGCAAGAGACCCAGTACTTC.

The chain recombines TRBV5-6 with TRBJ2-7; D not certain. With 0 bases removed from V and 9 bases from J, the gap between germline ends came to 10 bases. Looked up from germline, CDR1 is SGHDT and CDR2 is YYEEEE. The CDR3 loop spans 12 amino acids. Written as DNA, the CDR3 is TGTGCCAGCAGCTTGGGCGGTATCGTGCAGTACTTC. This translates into CASSLGGIVQYF.

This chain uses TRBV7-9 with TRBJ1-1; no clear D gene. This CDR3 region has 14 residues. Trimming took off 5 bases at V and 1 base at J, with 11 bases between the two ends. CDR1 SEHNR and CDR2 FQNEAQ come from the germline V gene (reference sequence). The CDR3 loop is CASSVKGGNTEAFF. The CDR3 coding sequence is TGTGCCAGCAGCGTAAAGGGAGGGAACACTGAAGCTTTCTTT.

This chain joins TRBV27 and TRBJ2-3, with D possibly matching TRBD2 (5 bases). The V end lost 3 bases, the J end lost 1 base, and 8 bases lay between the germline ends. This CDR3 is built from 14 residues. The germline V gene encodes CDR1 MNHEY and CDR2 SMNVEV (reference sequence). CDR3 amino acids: CASSLSGGTDTQYF. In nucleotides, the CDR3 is TGTGCCAGCAGTTTGTCCGGGGGCACAGATACGCAGTATTTT.

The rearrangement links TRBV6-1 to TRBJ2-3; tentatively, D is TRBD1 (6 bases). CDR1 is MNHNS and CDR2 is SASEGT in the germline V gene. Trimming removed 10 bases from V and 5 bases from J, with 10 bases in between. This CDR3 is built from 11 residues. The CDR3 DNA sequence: TGTGCCACGACAGGCCTAGATACGCAGTATTTT. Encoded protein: CATTGLDTQYF.

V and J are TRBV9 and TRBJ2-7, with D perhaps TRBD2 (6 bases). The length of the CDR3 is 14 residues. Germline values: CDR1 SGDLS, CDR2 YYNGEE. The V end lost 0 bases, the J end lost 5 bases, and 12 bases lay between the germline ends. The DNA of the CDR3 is TGTGCCAGCAGCGTAGTCGGAGGGAGCCACGAGCAGTACTTC. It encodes CASSVVGGSHEQYF.

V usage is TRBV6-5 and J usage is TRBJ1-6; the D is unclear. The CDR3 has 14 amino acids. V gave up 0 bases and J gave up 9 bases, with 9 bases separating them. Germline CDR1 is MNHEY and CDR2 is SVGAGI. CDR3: CASSYSAAASPLHF. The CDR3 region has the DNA TGTGCCAGCAGTTACTCAGCGGCAGCTTCACCCCTCCACTTT.

CDR3 amino acids: CASSYGPLQNEQFF. As DNA, the CDR3 is TGTGCCTCTTCTTATGGTCCATTACAGAATGAGCAGTTCTTC. The chain couples TRBV30 to TRBJ2-1; D ambiguous. V gave up 7 bases and J gave up 7 bases, with 20 bases separating them. This CDR3 is 14 amino acids long. Per germline, CDR1 GTSNPN and CDR2 SVGIG (reference sequence).

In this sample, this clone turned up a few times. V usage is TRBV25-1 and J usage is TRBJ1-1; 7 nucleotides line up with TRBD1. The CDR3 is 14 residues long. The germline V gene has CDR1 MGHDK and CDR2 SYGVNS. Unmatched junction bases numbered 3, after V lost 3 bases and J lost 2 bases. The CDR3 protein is CASSDWDRNTEAFF. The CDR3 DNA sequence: TGTGCCAGCAGTGACTGGGACAGAAACACTGAAGCTTTCTTT. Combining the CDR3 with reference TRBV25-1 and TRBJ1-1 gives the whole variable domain EADIYQTPRYLVIGTGKKITLECSQTMGHDKMYWYQQDPGMELHLIHYSYGVNSTEKGDLSSESTVSRIRTEHFPLTLESARPSHTSQYLCASSDWDRNTEAFFGQGTRLTVV.

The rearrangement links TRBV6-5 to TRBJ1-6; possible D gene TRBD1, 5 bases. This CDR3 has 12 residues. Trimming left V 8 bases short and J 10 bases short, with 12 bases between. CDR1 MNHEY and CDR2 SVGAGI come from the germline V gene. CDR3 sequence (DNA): TGTGCCAGCGCGCAGGGTCTCTCACCCCTCCACTTT. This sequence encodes CASAQGLSPLHF.

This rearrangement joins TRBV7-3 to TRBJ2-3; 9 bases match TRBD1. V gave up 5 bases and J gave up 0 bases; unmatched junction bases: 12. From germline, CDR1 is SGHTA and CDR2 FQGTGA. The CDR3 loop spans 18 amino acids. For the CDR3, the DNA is TGTGCCAGCAGCCCTAGAGGGGGGACAGGGACTAGCACAGATACGCAGTATTTT. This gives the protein CASSPRGGTGTSTDTQYF.